This entry describes one TCR beta chain. Its antigen is currently unknown. The table came from immunoSEQ multiplex PCR; TCRdb's copy has only in-frame clones and leaves some out. The repertoire holds some 1,400,000 clones, with roughly 96% as singletons. The data were obtained in a study of shared clonotypes between healthy human individuals. Whole-study context: Each donor's CD4 naive and CD4 memory cells filled three plates apiece, CD8 naive two, and CD8 memory one.

The CDR3 is made up of 13 amino acids. CDR1 is SQVTM, CDR2 ANQGSEA, per germline. The V end was cut by 5 bases, the J end by 1 base, with 11 bases between. Study-wide results and caveats: Exclusively blood specimens were collected; tissue repertoires likely differ.

What was sequenced was naive CD4+ T cells sorted from blood. Regarding subset: CD45RA+ positively selected. The sequence derives from a man younger than 45 in good health. The V gene is TRBV29-1, the J gene TRBJ1-1, with D perhaps TRBD1 (6 bases). For the CDR3, the DNA is TGCAGCGTTTCGGGACACCCGAACACTGAAGCTTTCTTT. Translation: CSVSGHPNTEAFF.